This T cell receptor (beta chain) comes out of a study of T-cell reconstitution after alpha-beta-depleted transplantation in children. Unique molecular identifiers tagged the TCRbeta library. One entry per CDR3 protein results from TCRdb running MiXCR on the PCR reads. The table has 500,000 to 600,000 distinct CDR3 sequences, about 30% seen once. Germline V gene sequence: CDR1 SNHLY, CDR2 FYNNEI. There are 18 residues in the CDR3. V lost 3 bases and J 0 bases, leaving 15 bases between the germline ends. The sequence was collected from a human donor who donated a stem cell graft to a child with aplastic anemia. Specimen: PBMCs from the stem cell graft donor, collected from the stem cell graft. The chain has TRBV2 and TRBJ1-6; D remains unclear. The CDR3: CASSDPGSSSSYNSPLHF. In DNA form, the CDR3 reads TGTGCCAGCAGTGATCCAGGCAGTTCTAGCTCCTATAATTCACCCCTCCACTTT.